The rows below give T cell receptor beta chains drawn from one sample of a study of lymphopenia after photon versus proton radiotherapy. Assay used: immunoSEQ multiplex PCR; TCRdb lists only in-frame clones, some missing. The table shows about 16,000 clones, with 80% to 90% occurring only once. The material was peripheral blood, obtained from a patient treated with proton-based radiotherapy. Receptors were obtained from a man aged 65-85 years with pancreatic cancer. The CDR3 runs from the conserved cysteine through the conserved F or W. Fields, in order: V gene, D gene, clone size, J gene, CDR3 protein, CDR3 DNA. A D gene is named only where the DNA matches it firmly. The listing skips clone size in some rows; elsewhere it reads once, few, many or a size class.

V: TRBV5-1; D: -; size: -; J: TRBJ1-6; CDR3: CASSYQQGAYNSPLHF; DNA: TGCGCCAGCAGCTACCAACAGGGCGCCTATAATTCACCCCTCCACTTT
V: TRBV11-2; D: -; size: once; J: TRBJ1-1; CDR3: CASSRSQTERDFF; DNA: TGTGCCAGCAGCCGAAGCCAGACCGAGCGGGATTTCTTT
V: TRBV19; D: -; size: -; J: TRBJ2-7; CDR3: CASSISGRDTYEQYF; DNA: TGTGCCAGTAGTATATCGGGGAGAGACACCTACGAGCAGTACTTC
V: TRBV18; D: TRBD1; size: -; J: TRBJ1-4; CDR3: CASSPGTGGFEKLFF; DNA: TGTGCCAGCTCACCTGGGACAGGGGGCTTTGAAAAACTGTTTTTT
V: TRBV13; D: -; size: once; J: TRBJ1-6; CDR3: CASSNRASSGLKFSPLHF; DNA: TGTGCCAGCAGCAACCGAGCTTCCTCGGGGTTAAAATTTTCACCCCTCCACTTT
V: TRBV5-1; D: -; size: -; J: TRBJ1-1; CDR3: CASSLPGQNTEAFF; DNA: TGCGCCAGCAGCTTGCCAGGGCAGAACACTGAAGCTTTCTTT
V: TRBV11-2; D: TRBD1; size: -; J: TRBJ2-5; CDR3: CASSSYRGKETQYF; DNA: TGTGCCAGCAGCTCGTACAGGGGAAAAGAGACCCAGTACTTC
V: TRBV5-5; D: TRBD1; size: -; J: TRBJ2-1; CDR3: CASSYGDREFYEQFF; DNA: TGTGCCAGCAGCTATGGGGACAGGGAGTTCTATGAGCAGTTCTTC
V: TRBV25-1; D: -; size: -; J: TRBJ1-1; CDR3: CASSAMGTQARAFF; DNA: TGTGCCAGCAGTGCCATGGGGACACAAGCGCGAGCTTTCTTT
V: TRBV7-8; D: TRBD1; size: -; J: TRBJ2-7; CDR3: CASRLGQGSFSYEQYF; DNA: TGTGCCAGCAGACTCGGACAGGGGTCCTTCTCCTACGAGCAGTACTTC
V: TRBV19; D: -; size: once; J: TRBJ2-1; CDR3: CASSIKGSPYNEQFF; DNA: TGTGCCAGTAGTATAAAGGGGTCTCCCTACAATGAGCAGTTCTTC
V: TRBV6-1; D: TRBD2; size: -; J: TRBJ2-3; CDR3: CATGLLAGEDTQYF; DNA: TGTGCCACCGGACTCTTAGCGGGAGAGGATACGCAGTATTTT
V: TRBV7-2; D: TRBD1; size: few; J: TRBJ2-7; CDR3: CASSLVGQGYEQYF; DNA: TGTGCCAGCAGCTTAGTGGGACAGGGGTACGAGCAGTACTTC
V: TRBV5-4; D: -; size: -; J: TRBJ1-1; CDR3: CASSLWGRKGTEAFF; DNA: TGTGCCAGCAGCTTGTGGGGGCGGAAGGGCACTGAAGCTTTCTTT
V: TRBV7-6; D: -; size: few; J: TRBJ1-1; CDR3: CASSLARGNTEAFF; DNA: TGTGCCAGCAGCTTAGCCCGGGGGAACACTGAAGCTTTCTTT
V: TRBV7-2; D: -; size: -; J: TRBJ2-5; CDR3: CASNPQRGTQYF; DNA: TGTGCCAGCAACCCCCAAAGGGGGACCCAGTACTTC
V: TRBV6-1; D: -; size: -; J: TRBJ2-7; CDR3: CASSEAVGTEQYF; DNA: TGTGCCAGCAGTGAAGCGGTAGGGACCGAGCAGTACTTC
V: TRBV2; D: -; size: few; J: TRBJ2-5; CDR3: CASKGRAETQYF; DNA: TGTGCCAGCAAGGGCAGGGCCGAGACCCAGTACTTC
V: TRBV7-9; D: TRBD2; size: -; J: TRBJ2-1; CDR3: CASSLGLADEQFF; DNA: TGTGCCAGCAGCTTAGGACTAGCGGATGAGCAGTTCTTC
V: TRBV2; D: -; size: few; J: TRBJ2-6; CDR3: CASVGQAIVSGANVLTF; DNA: TGTGCCAGCGTCGGCCAAGCCATAGTCTCTGGGGCCAACGTCCTGACTTTC
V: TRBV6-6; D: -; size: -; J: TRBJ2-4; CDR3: CASSYSTGQGKNIQYF; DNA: TGTGCCAGCAGTTACTCTACGGGGCAGGGCAAAAACATTCAGTACTTC
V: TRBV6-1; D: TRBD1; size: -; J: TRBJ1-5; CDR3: CASSEWDTGAIQPQHF; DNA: TGTGCCAGCAGTGAGTGGGATACAGGGGCGATTCAGCCCCAGCATTTT
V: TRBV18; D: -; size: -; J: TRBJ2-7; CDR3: CASSPQGSYEQYF; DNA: TGTGCCAGCTCGCCCCAGGGTTCGTACGAGCAGTACTTC
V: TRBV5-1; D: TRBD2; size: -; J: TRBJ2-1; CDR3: CASSFWLAGYNEQFF; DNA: TGCGCCAGCAGCTTTTGGCTAGCGGGATACAATGAGCAGTTCTTC
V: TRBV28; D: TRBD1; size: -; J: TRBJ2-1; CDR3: CASSSRDRDNEQFF; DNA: TGTGCCAGCAGTTCCCGGGACAGGGATAATGAGCAGTTCTTC
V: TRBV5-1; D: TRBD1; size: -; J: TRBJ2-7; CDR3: CASSPNLGQSVYEQYF; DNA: TGCGCCAGCAGCCCAAACCTGGGACAGTCAGTTTACGAGCAGTACTTC
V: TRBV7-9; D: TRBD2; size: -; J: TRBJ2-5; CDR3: CASSPGLAGVQETQYF; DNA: TGTGCCAGCAGTCCCGGACTAGCGGGAGTCCAAGAGACCCAGTACTTC
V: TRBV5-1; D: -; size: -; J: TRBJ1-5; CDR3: CASSPDGRNQPQHF; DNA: TGCGCCAGCAGTCCGGACGGACGCAATCAGCCCCAGCATTTT
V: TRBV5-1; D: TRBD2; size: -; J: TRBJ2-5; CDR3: CASSLQVGGLAETQYF; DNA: TGCGCCAGCAGCTTGCAGGTGGGAGGGTTGGCAGAGACCCAGTACTTC
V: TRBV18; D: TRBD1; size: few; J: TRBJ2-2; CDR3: CASSPAGQGSTGELFF; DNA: TGTGCCAGCTCACCCGCCGGACAGGGTTCCACCGGGGAGCTGTTTTTT
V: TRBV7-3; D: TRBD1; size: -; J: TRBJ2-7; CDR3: CASSSEDRGLDEQYF; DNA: TGTGCCAGCAGCTCTGAGGACAGGGGGCTGGACGAGCAGTACTTC
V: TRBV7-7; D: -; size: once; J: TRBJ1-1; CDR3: CASSSVEGTEAFF; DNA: TGTGCCAGCAGCTCCGTGGAGGGGACTGAAGCTTTCTTT
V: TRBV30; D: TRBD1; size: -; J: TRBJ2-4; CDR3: CAWRLGQPMSIQYF; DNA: TGTGCCTGGAGGCTGGGACAGCCCATGAGCATTCAGTACTTC